A selection of T cell receptor beta chains follows, all from one sample in a study of blood T cell repertoires in COVID-19. The assay was immunoSEQ multiplex PCR, and TCRdb's table has in-frame clones only and misses some. This table has fewer than 350,000 clones, around 87% appearing once. The sample consisted of PBMCs or T cells enriched from blood (not recorded which). The receptors were gathered from a woman in her late teens or twenties with acute COVID-19. CDR3s include the opening cysteine and the closing phenylalanine or tryptophan. D genes are given only for firm matches. Clone size appears in some rows only: once, few, many, or a class for an expanded clone.

j_gene	len	d_gene	v_gene	abundance	CDR3aa	CDR3nt
TRBJ2-1	14	NA	TRBV27	NA	CASRLRQEQGEQFF	TGTGCCAGCAGACTTCGACAGGAGCAGGGTGAGCAGTTCTTC
TRBJ2-1	17	NA	TRBV11-2	NA	CASSLAYRESSYNEQFF	TGTGCCAGCAGCTTAGCTTATAGGGAGAGTTCCTACAATGAGCAGTTCTTC
TRBJ2-7	14	TRBD2	TRBV7-8	NA	CASSLGGTSGEQYF	TGTGCCAGCAGCTTAGGGGGGACTAGCGGCGAGCAGTACTTC
TRBJ2-5	16	TRBD2	TRBV29-1	NA	CSVWTSGKGAQETQYF	TGCAGCGTCTGGACTAGCGGGAAAGGGGCTCAAGAGACCCAGTACTTC
TRBJ2-7	15	NA	TRBV19	NA	CASRSIGERSYEQYF	TGTGCCAGTAGGAGTATCGGGGAAAGATCCTACGAGCAGTACTTC
TRBJ2-2	11	NA	TRBV12-3/TRBV12-4	NA	CASRRAGELFF	TGTGCCAGCAGAAGAGCCGGGGAGCTGTTTTTT
TRBJ1-5	14	NA	TRBV28	NA	CASSLMRGLQPQHF	TGTGCCAGCAGTTTAATGCGGGGGCTTCAGCCCCAGCATTTT
TRBJ2-1	16	TRBD2	TRBV3-1/TRBV3-2	NA	CASSPISGGPYNEQFF	TGTGCCAGCAGCCCCATTAGCGGGGGACCCTACAATGAGCAGTTCTTC
TRBJ2-1	13	NA	TRBV11-3	NA	CASARDRDNEQFF	TGTGCCAGCGCCCGGGATCGTGACAATGAGCAGTTCTTC
TRBJ2-7	13	NA	TRBV14	few	CASSQQINYEQYF	TGTGCCAGCAGCCAACAGATCAACTACGAGCAGTACTTC
TRBJ2-1	19	NA	TRBV21-1	NA	CASSKARGRVGNPYNEQFF	TGTGCCAGCAGCAAAGCTCGCGGGAGGGTCGGGAACCCCTACAATGAGCAGTTCTTC
TRBJ1-3	16	NA	TRBV4-3	NA	CASSQESGVPGNTIYF	TGCGCCAGCAGCCAAGAGTCAGGGGTACCTGGAAACACCATATATTTT
TRBJ1-1	14	NA	TRBV27	NA	CASSLGGLSTEAFF	TGTGCCAGCAGTTTAGGGGGGTTGAGCACTGAAGCTTTCTTT
TRBJ1-2	13	NA	TRBV2	NA	CASSLGGAYGYTF	TGTGCCAGCAGTCTGGGGGGGGCCTATGGCTACACCTTC
TRBJ1-5	18	TRBD1	TRBV5-3	NA	CARSLGPQGAPGNQPQHF	TGTGCCAGAAGCTTGGGCCCACAGGGGGCCCCCGGCAATCAGCCCCAGCATTTT
TRBJ2-7	13	NA	TRBV7-3	once	CASSRDTMAEQYF	TGTGCCAGCAGCCGGGACACCATGGCCGAGCAGTACTTC
TRBJ2-2	15	TRBD2	TRBV28	NA	CASTPSGNVAGELFF	TGTGCCAGCACCCCTAGCGGGAACGTGGCCGGGGAGCTGTTTTTT
TRBJ2-2	15	NA	TRBV7-9	NA	CASGASASNTGELFF	TGTGCCAGCGGAGCTAGCGCCTCGAACACCGGGGAGCTGTTTTTT
TRBJ2-7	15	NA	TRBV4-3	once	CASSQGAGEEYEQYF	TGCGCCAGCAGCCAAGGAGCTGGGGAGGAATACGAGCAGTACTTC
TRBJ2-4	14	NA	TRBV30	NA	CAWSVQGAKNIQYF	TGTGCCTGGAGTGTCCAGGGAGCCAAAAACATTCAGTACTTC
TRBJ1-1	13	TRBD1	TRBV5-1	NA	CASSSLTGGEAFF	TGCGCCAGCAGCTCCCTAACAGGGGGCGAAGCTTTCTTT
TRBJ2-1	16	TRBD2	TRBV4-2	NA	CASSQVDASGYNEQFF	TGTGCCAGCAGCCAAGTCGATGCTAGCGGCTACAATGAGCAGTTCTTC
TRBJ1-2	16	TRBD1	TRBV27	NA	CASSPSPGQGNYGYTF	TGTGCCAGCAGTCCCTCACCTGGACAGGGGAACTATGGCTACACCTTC
TRBJ2-1	12	NA	TRBV29-1	NA	CSAGRGYNEQFF	TGCAGCGCCGGGAGAGGCTACAATGAGCAGTTCTTC
TRBJ1-6	12	NA	TRBV6-5	few	CASSFLDSPLHF	TGTGCCAGCAGTTTCCTAGATTCACCCCTCCACTTT
TRBJ1-3	14	NA	TRBV18	NA	CASSPQSSGNTIYF	TGTGCCAGCTCACCACAGAGCTCTGGAAACACCATATATTTT
TRBJ2-7	15	TRBD2	TRBV20-1	NA	CSARGLAGHSYEQYF	TGCAGTGCTCGTGGACTAGCGGGCCACTCCTACGAGCAGTACTTC
TRBJ1-4	15	NA	TRBV19	once	CASSIVGGVGEKLFF	TGTGCCAGTAGTATAGTTGGAGGGGTTGGTGAAAAACTGTTTTTT
TRBJ2-2	17	TRBD2	TRBV18	NA	CASSPGLAGSLTGELFF	TGTGCCAGCTCACCGGGACTAGCGGGATCCCTCACCGGGGAGCTGTTTTTT
TRBJ2-1	20	TRBD2	TRBV30	NA	CAWSVPPGTSGGKNNNEQFF	TGTGCCTGGAGTGTACCCCCGGGGACTAGCGGAGGTAAGAACAACAATGAGCAGTTCTTC
TRBJ2-5	14	TRBD1	TRBV13	NA	CASSQDRVGETQYF	TGTGCCAGCAGCCAGGACAGGGTGGGGGAGACCCAGTACTTC
TRBJ2-7	20	TRBD2	TRBV3-1/TRBV3-2	NA	CASSQDLFAASGSTAWEQYF	TGTGCCAGCAGCCAAGATCTCTTCGCGGCTAGCGGGAGTACTGCGTGGGAGCAGTACTTC
TRBJ2-5	15	TRBD2	TRBV28	NA	CASSFGRGAQETQYF	TGTGCCAGCAGTTTTGGGCGGGGGGCCCAAGAGACCCAGTACTTC
TRBJ2-7	15	TRBD1	TRBV25-1	NA	CASSEEGAGLYEQYF	TGTGCCAGCAGTGAAGAGGGGGCAGGCTTATACGAGCAGTACTTC
TRBJ2-1	16	TRBD2	TRBV24-1	NA	CATSASGTSGRNEQFF	TGTGCCACCAGTGCCTCCGGGACTAGCGGGAGGAATGAGCAGTTCTTC
TRBJ2-3	16	NA	TRBV7-2	few	CASSLVAVVFVDTQYF	TGTGCCAGCAGCTTAGTAGCGGTGGTCTTCGTGGATACGCAGTATTTT
TRBJ2-5	16	TRBD1	TRBV7-7	NA	CASSRFRGLGQETQYF	TGTGCTAGCAGTCGTTTCAGGGGGCTCGGCCAAGAGACCCAGTACTTC
TRBJ1-3	14	NA	TRBV7-2	NA	CASSFIGGQNTIYF	TGTGCCAGCAGCTTCATAGGCGGGCAAAACACCATATATTTT
TRBJ1-6	12	NA	TRBV6-5	NA	CASSPRGTPLHF	TGTGCCAGCAGTCCTCGGGGTACGCCCCTCCACTTT
TRBJ2-7	16	NA	TRBV7-8	NA	CASSPFPPGTPYEQYF	TGTGCCAGCAGCCCCTTTCCCCCAGGTACACCCTACGAGCAGTACTTC
TRBJ1-1	15	NA	TRBV19	NA	CASSSPSGLDTEAFF	TGTGCCAGTAGTAGCCCGTCGGGGTTGGACACTGAAGCTTTCTTT
TRBJ2-3	16	TRBD1	TRBV6-5	NA	CASSYNPTGEPDTQYF	TGTGCCAGCAGTTACAACCCGACAGGGGAGCCAGATACGCAGTATTTT
TRBJ1-1	14	TRBD1	TRBV19	NA	CASSIDPDRTEAFF	TGTGCCAGTAGTATAGATCCGGACAGGACTGAAGCTTTCTTT
TRBJ1-1	14	NA	TRBV29-1	NA	CSVEESGLNTEAFF	TGCAGCGTTGAAGAAAGCGGCTTGAACACTGAAGCTTTCTTT
TRBJ2-3	15	TRBD1	TRBV2	once	CASTPRDRNTDTQYF	TGTGCCAGCACCCCCCGGGACAGGAACACAGATACGCAGTATTTT
TRBJ1-1	16	TRBD1	TRBV19	once	CASRKTTRGPYTEAFF	TGTGCCAGTAGAAAAACAACTAGGGGGCCCTACACTGAAGCTTTCTTT
TRBJ2-3	16	TRBD1	TRBV5-5	NA	CASSRTGTALTDTQYF	TGTGCCAGCAGCAGGACCGGGACAGCCCTCACAGATACGCAGTATTTT
TRBJ1-1	14	NA	TRBV5-1	NA	CASSLTVGNTEAFF	TGCGCCAGCAGCTTGACAGTGGGGAACACTGAAGCTTTCTTT
TRBJ2-7	15	NA	TRBV5-6	few	CASSSGGQGAYEQYF	TGTGCCAGCAGCTCAGGTGGTCAGGGCGCCTACGAGCAGTACTTC
TRBJ1-5	13	TRBD1	TRBV28	NA	CASRTGGGQPQHF	TGTGCCAGCAGAACAGGGGGAGGTCAGCCCCAGCATTTT
TRBJ2-4	14	NA	TRBV29-1	NA	CSVEVDGGTNIQYF	TGCAGCGTTGAAGTGGATGGAGGGACAAACATTCAGTACTTC
TRBJ2-7	15	TRBD1	TRBV18	NA	CASSLKDRVVHEQYF	TGTGCCAGCTCTCTTAAGGACAGGGTAGTCCACGAGCAGTACTTC
TRBJ1-2	14	NA	TRBV19	NA	CASTGPGHFYGYTF	TGTGCCAGTACCGGGCCTGGACACTTCTATGGCTACACCTTC
TRBJ1-1	14	TRBD1	TRBV2	once	CASSPGTGDTEAFF	TGTGCCAGCAGCCCCGGGACAGGGGACACTGAAGCTTTCTTT
TRBJ1-1	16	TRBD1	TRBV5-1	NA	CASSWSSGTVNTEAFF	TGCGCCAGCAGCTGGAGCTCCGGGACAGTGAACACTGAAGCTTTCTTT
TRBJ2-1	15	TRBD2	TRBV5-1	once	CASRLSGSSYNEQFF	TGCGCCAGCAGATTAAGCGGGAGCTCCTACAATGAGCAGTTCTTC